The sequence of this TCR beta chain was determined in a study of identical twins. Whole-study findings and limits: Insertions ran lower in abundant cord blood beta clonotypes, though not in memory repertoires. Within monozygotic twins, out-of-frame TCR alpha sharing was underestimated by the models.

This clonotype was recorded a few times. As yet, its antigen is unknown. TCRdb ran MiXCR on the 5' RACE reads and lists one entry per CDR3 protein. The table lists 1.5 million to 2 million distinct CDR3 sequences, roughly 35% of them singletons. CDR3 length equals 15 residues. V dropped 4 bases and J dropped 7 bases, with 16 bases sitting between them. Input material: cord blood. This receptor was identified in a newborn girl in good health. This chain uses TRBV12-3 or TRBV12-4 with TRBJ2-2; tentatively, D is TRBD1 or TRBD2 (5 bases each). The CDR3 here is CASSWDAEGGGELFF. CDR3 sequence (DNA): TGTGCCAGCAGTTGGGACGCCGAAGGTGGCGGGGAGCTGTTTTTT.